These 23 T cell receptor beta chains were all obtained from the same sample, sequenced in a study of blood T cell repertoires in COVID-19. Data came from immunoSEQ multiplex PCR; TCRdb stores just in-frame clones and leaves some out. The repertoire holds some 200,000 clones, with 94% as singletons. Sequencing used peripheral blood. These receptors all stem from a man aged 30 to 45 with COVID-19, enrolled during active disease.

CDR3 sequence reads: CASSPPLAQWNTEAFF. CDR3 in DNA: TGTGCCAGCAGCCCCCCCCTGGCTCAGTGGAACACTGAAGCTTTCTTT. The V call is TRBV3-1 (or the pseudogene TRBV3-2), the J call TRBJ1-1; D gene ambiguous. The CDR3 spans 16 residues. Germline V gives CDR1 LGHDT, CDR2 YNNKEL (reference sequence). The germline V and J ends were trimmed by 4 bases and 1 base, with 16 bases remaining between them.

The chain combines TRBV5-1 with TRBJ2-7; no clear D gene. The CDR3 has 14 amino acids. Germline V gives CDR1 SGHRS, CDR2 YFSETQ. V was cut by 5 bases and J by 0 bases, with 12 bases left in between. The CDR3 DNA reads TGCGCCAGCAGATTCTCTGACAACTCCTACGAGCAGTACTTC. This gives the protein CASRFSDNSYEQYF.

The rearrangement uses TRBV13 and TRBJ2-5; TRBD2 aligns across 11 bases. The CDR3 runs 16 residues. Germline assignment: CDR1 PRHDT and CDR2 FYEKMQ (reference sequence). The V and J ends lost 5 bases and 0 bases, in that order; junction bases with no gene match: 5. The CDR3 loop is CASSLRLAGNQETQYF. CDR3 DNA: TGTGCCAGCAGCCTAAGACTAGCGGGGAACCAAGAGACCCAGTACTTC.

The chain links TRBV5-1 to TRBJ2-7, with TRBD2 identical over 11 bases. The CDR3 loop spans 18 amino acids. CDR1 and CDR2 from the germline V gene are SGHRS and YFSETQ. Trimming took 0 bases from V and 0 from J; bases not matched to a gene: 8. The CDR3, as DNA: TGCGCCAGCAGCTTGGGGGCACTAGCGGGGGCCTTCTCCTACGAGCAGTACTTC. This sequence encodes CASSLGALAGAFSYEQYF. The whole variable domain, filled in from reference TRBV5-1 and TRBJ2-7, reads KAGVTQTPRYLIKTRGQQVTLSCSPISGHRSVSWYQQTPGQGLQFLFEYFSETQRNKGNFPGRFSGRQFSNSRSEMNVSTLELGDSALYLCASSLGALAGAFSYEQYFGPGTRLTVT.

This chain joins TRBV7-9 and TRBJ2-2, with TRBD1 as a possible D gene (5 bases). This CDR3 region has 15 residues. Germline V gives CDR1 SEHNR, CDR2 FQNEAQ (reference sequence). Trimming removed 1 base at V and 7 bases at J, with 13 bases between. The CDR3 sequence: CASSLVQGPSGELFF. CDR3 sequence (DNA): TGTGCCAGCAGCTTAGTTCAGGGCCCGAGCGGGGAGCTGTTTTTT.

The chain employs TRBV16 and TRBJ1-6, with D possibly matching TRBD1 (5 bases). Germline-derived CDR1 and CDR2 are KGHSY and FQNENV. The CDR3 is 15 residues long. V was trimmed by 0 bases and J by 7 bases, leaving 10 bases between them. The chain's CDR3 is CASSQSGDGNSPLHF. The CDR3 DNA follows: TGTGCCAGCAGCCAATCAGGGGATGGGAATTCACCCCTCCACTTT.

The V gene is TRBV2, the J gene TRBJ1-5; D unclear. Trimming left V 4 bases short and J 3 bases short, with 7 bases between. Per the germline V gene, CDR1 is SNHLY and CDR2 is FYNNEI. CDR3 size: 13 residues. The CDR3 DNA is TGTGCCAGCAGTGTAGACATCAATCAGCCCCAGCATTTT. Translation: CASSVDINQPQHF.

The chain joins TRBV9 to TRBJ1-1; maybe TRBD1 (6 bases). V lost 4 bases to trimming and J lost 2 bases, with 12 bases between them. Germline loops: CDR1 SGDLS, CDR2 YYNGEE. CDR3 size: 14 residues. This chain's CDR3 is CASSPRGGNTEAFF. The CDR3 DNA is TGTGCCAGCAGCCCGCGAGGGGGAAACACTGAAGCTTTCTTT.

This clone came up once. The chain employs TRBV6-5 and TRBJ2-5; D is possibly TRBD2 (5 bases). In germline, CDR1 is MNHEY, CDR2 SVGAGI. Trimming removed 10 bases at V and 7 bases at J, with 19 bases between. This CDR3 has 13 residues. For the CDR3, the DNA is TGTGCCACACTAGGACGGACTTGGTGGACCCAGTACTTC. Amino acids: CATLGRTWWTQYF.

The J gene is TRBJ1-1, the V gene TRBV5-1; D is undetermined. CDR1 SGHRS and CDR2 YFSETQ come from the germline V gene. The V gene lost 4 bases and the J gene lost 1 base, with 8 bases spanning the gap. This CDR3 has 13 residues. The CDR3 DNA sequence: TGCGCCAGCAGCGGGAGACCGAACACTGAAGCTTTCTTT. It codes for CASSGRPNTEAFF. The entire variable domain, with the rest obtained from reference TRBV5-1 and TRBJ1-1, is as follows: KAGVTQTPRYLIKTRGQQVTLSCSPISGHRSVSWYQQTPGQGLQFLFEYFSETQRNKGNFPGRFSGRQFSNSRSEMNVSTLELGDSALYLCASSGRPNTEAFFGQGTRLTVV.

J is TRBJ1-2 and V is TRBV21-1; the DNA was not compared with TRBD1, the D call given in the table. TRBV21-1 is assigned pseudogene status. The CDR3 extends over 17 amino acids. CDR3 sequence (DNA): TGTGCCAGCAGCAATAATCGGGTGGGACATTCGTCTAAGGGCTACACCTTC. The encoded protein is CASSNNRVGHSSKGYTF.

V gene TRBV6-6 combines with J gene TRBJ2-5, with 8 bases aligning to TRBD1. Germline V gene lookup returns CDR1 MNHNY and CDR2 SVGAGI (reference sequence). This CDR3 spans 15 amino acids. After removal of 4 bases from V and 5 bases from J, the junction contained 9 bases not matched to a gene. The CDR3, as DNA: TGTGCCAGCAGTTCCTCGGACAGGGAAGTCGAGACCCAGTACTTC. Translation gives CASSSSDREVETQYF.

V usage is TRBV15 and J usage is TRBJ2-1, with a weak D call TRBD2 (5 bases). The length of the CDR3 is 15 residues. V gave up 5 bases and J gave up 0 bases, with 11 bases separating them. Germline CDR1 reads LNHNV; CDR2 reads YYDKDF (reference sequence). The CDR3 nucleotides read TGTGCCACCAGCGGCACTAGGAGCTCCTACAATGAGCAGTTCTTC. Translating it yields CATSGTRSSYNEQFF.

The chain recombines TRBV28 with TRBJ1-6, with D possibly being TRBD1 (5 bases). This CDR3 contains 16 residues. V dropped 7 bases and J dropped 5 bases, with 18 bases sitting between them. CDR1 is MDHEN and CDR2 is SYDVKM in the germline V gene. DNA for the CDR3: TGTGCCAGCACCCTGGGAGGGGTCCCGAATAATTCACCCCTCCACTTT. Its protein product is CASTLGGVPNNSPLHF.

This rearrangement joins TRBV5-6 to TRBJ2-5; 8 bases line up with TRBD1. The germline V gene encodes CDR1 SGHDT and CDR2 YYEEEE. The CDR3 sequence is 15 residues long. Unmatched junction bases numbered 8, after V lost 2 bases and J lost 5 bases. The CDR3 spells CASSLSGQEGETQYF. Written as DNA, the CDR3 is TGTGCCAGCAGCTTATCGGGACAGGAGGGTGAGACCCAGTACTTC. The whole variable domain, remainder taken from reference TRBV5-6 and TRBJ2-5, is DAGVTQSPTHLIKTRGQQVTLRCSPKSGHDTVSWYQQALGQGPQFIFQYYEEEERQRGNFPDRFSGHQFPNYSSELNVNALLLGDSALYLCASSLSGQEGETQYFGPGTRLLVL.

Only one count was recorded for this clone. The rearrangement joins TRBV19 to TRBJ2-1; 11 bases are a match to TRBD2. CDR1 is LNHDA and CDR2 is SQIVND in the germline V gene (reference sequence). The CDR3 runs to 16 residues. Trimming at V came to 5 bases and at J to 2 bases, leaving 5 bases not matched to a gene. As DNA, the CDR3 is TGTGCCAGTAGTTCCCTAGCGGGGGGAACCTACAATGAGCAGTTCTTC. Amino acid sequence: CASSSLAGGTYNEQFF. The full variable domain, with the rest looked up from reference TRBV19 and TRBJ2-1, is DGGITQSPKYLFRKEGQNVTLSCEQNLNHDAMYWYRQDPGQGLRLIYYSQIVNDFQKGDIAEGYSVSREKKESFPLTVTSAQKNPTAFYLCASSSLAGGTYNEQFFGPGTRLTVL.

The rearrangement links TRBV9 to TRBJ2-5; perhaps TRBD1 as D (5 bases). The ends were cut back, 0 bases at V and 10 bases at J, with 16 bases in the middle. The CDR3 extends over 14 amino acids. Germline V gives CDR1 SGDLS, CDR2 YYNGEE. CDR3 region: CASSVAYAGSDQYF. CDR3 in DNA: TGTGCCAGCAGCGTAGCTTATGCAGGGTCGGACCAGTACTTC.

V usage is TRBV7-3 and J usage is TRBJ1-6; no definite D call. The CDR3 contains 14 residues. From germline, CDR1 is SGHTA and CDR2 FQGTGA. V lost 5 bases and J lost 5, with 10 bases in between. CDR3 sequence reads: CASSRDGDNSPLHF. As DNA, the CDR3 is TGTGCCAGCAGCCGTGACGGAGATAATTCACCCCTCCACTTT.

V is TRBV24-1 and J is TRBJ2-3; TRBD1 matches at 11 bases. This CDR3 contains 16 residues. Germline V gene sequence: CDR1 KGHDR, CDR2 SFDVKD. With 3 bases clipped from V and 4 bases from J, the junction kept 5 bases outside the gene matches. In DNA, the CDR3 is TGTGCCACCAGTGATGGCGGGACAGGGGGGGCAGATACGCAGTATTTT. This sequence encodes CATSDGGTGGADTQYF.

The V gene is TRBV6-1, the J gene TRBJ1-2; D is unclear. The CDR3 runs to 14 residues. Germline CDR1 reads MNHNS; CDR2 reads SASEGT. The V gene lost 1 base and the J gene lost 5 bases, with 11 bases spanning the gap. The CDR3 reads CASSEGRVLYGYTF. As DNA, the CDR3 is TGTGCCAGCAGTGAAGGCCGCGTCCTATATGGCTACACCTTC.

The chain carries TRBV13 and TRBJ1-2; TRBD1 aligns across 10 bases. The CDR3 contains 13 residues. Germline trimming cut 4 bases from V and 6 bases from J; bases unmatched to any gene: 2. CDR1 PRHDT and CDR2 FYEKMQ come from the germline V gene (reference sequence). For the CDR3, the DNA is TGTGCCAGCAGCTACGGGACAGGGGATGGCTACACCTTC. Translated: CASSYGTGDGYTF.

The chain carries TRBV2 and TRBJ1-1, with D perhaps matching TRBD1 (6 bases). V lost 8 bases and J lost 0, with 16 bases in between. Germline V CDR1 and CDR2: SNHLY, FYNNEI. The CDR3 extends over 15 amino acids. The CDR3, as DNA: TGTGCCAGCTCACCCGAGACAGGTATGAACACTGAAGCTTTCTTT. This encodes CASSPETGMNTEAFF.

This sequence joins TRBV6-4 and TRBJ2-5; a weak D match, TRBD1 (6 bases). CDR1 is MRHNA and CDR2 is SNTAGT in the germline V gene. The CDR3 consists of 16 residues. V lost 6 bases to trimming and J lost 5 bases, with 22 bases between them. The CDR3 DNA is TGTGCCAGCAGCGCCCTCCGCAGGGGCAATACGGAGACCCAGTACTTC. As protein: CASSALRRGNTETQYF.